The 27 T cell receptor beta chains in this list originate from one sample, sequenced in a study of T cell responses to AZD1222 COVID-19 vaccine. Libraries were prepared by immunoSEQ multiplex PCR; TCRdb keeps only in-frame clonotypes and omits some of them. This table holds some 74,000 clones, 85% to 90% found once. Sequences were derived from peripheral blood, sampled 28 days after the second AZD1222 dose. The receptors were sampled from an adult who received the AZD1222 COVID-19 vaccine.

V is TRBV2 and J is TRBJ2-7; a possible D gene is TRBD2 (7 bases). Between the trimmed V and J ends, which lost 11 bases and 2 bases, there was a span of 16 bases. Germline V gene data show CDR1 as SNHLY and CDR2 as FYNNEI. The CDR3 sequence is 13 residues long. The CDR3 bases are TGTGCCTCCGCGGGGGCAGGCCCCTACGAGCAGTACTTC. This encodes CASAGAGPYEQYF.

This clone was detected a few times. V is TRBV5-1 and J is TRBJ1-2; weak D call: TRBD1 (6 bases). CDR1 SGHRS and CDR2 YFSETQ come from the germline V gene. V was pared by 0 bases and J by 5 bases, with 8 bases between. This CDR3 contains 13 residues. CDR3 sequence: CASSLGTVYGYTF. In nucleotides, the CDR3 is TGCGCCAGCAGCTTGGGGACAGTGTATGGCTACACCTTC. Full variable domain (remainder filled in from reference TRBV5-1 and TRBJ1-2): KAGVTQTPRYLIKTRGQQVTLSCSPISGHRSVSWYQQTPGQGLQFLFEYFSETQRNKGNFPGRFSGRQFSNSRSEMNVSTLELGDSALYLCASSLGTVYGYTFGSGTRLTVV.

The rearrangement links TRBV30 to TRBJ1-2; possibly TRBD1 for D (5 bases). V lost 3 bases, J lost 2 bases, and 10 bases lay in between. Germline values: CDR1 GTSNPN, CDR2 SVGIG (reference sequence). The CDR3 runs 13 residues. CDR3 nucleotides: TGTGCCTGGAGCCGGGGCCCGAACTATGGCTACACCTTC. This codes for CAWSRGPNYGYTF.

The chain links TRBV2 to TRBJ1-5, with D tentatively TRBD1 (5 bases). There are 15 residues in the CDR3. V was trimmed by 8 bases and J by 1 base, leaving 15 bases between them. CDR1 and CDR2 from the germline V gene are SNHLY and FYNNEI. The CDR3 region has the DNA TGTGCCAGCCGTACCCAGGGAGGGAGCAATCAGCCCCAGCATTTT. Translated: CASRTQGGSNQPQHF.

The count of this clone is one. The J gene is TRBJ1-6, the V gene TRBV12-3 or TRBV12-4, with D perhaps matching TRBD1 (5 bases). The CDR3 spans 13 residues. The ends were cut back, 11 bases at V and 10 bases at J, with 18 bases in the middle. Here the CDR3 reads CAVRRGGLSPLHF. CDR3 DNA: TGTGCCGTGAGAAGGGGCGGGTTATCACCCCTCCACTTT.

This chain uses TRBV27 with TRBJ2-7, with TRBD1 matching over 7 bases. The CDR3 totals 13 residues. Germline V gene lookup returns CDR1 MNHEY and CDR2 SMNVEV (reference sequence). V shed 6 bases, J shed 5 bases, and the junction held 7 bases outside the gene matches. CDR3 DNA: TGTGCCAGCAGGACCGACAGGGTCCACGAGCAGTACTTC. Translated, it gives CASRTDRVHEQYF.

The V and J genes are TRBV6-1 and TRBJ1-2; a weak D match, TRBD1 (5 bases). Between the trimmed V and J ends, which lost 3 bases and 7 bases, there was a span of 12 bases. Germline CDR1 MNHNS, CDR2 SASEGT. There are 13 residues in the CDR3. The CDR3 coding sequence is TGTGCCAGCAGTGAGACAGTCTCTTTTGGCTACACCTTC. Protein: CASSETVSFGYTF.

V gene TRBV6-6 combines with J gene TRBJ1-1; D gene ambiguous. Germline CDR1 MNHNY, CDR2 SVGAGI (reference sequence). The CDR3 spans 17 residues. Between the trimmed V and J ends, which lost 5 bases and 4 bases, there was a span of 23 bases. CDR3 in amino acids: CASSPPRVVVGSTEAFF. DNA of the CDR3: TGTGCCAGCAGTCCCCCCCGGGTCGTAGTTGGGAGCACTGAAGCTTTCTTT.

The rearrangement uses TRBV20-1 and TRBJ1-2; D may be TRBD1 (5 bases). The CDR3 contains 13 residues. From germline, CDR1 is DFQATT and CDR2 SNEGSKA (reference sequence). V lost 3 bases and J 6 bases, leaving 14 bases between the germline ends. This CDR3 reads CSASGAPGDGYTF. CDR3 nucleotide sequence: TGCAGTGCTAGTGGGGCCCCAGGCGATGGCTACACCTTC.

The chain joins TRBV28 to TRBJ2-7, with D perhaps assigned TRBD1 or TRBD2 (5 bases each). Germline CDR1 reads MDHEN; CDR2 reads SYDVKM. Deletions cut 2 bases from V and 6 bases from J, with 14 bases between. This CDR3 has 14 amino acids. The CDR3, as DNA: TGTGCCAGCAGTTTAGGAGGCAGGGTCAGCGAGCAGTACTTC. Its protein is CASSLGGRVSEQYF.

The CDR3 is CASSLGGRTGNTIYF. The CDR3 DNA sequence: TGTGCCAGCAGTTTGGGGGGGAGGACCGGAAACACCATATATTTT. V and J are TRBV27 and TRBJ1-3; TRBD1 might be the D (5 bases). V was shortened by 3 bases and J by 4 bases, with 13 bases between the two germline ends. The CDR3 runs to 15 residues. CDR1 and CDR2 from the germline V gene are MNHEY and SMNVEV (reference sequence).

This clone appeared once. The chain uses TRBV12-3 or TRBV12-4 and TRBJ2-5, with D unresolved. Trimming removed 1 base from V and 2 bases from J, with 5 bases in between. The CDR3 runs to 13 residues. The CDR3 DNA reads TGTGCCAGCAGTTTAGGGGTACAAGAGACCCAGTACTTC. It yields the protein CASSLGVQETQYF.

The rearrangement links TRBV19 to TRBJ2-5; D may match TRBD1 or TRBD2 (5 bases each). Germline lookup yields CDR1 LNHDA and CDR2 SQIVND (reference sequence). The CDR3 runs 13 residues. V lost 6 bases, J lost 5 bases, and 13 bases lay in between. CDR3 DNA sequence: TGTGCCAGTAGCTCGGGAAGGGGTGAGACCCAGTACTTC. This translates into CASSSGRGETQYF.

The rearrangement joins TRBV5-1 to TRBJ2-3, with TRBD2 as a possible D gene (6 bases). The length of the CDR3 is 15 residues. Trimming took off 0 bases at V and 0 bases at J, with 8 bases between the two ends. Germline V gene sequence: CDR1 SGHRS, CDR2 YFSETQ. The CDR3, as DNA: TGCGCCAGCAGCTTGGAAGGGAGGAGCACAGATACGCAGTATTTT. This sequence encodes CASSLEGRSTDTQYF.

The genes are TRBV6-2 or TRBV6-3 and TRBJ2-3; 7 nucleotides line up with TRBD2. CDR3 size: 16 residues. V was clipped by 3 bases and J by 6 bases; unmatched bases: 12. Germline CDR1 is MNHEY and CDR2 is SVGEGT. CDR3 in amino acids: CASSYRPAGTGDTQYF. In DNA form, the CDR3 reads TGTGCCAGCAGTTATCGACCAGCGGGGACGGGGGATACGCAGTATTTT.

V usage is TRBV5-1 and J usage is TRBJ1-1; TRBD1 might be the D (6 bases). V was pared by 2 bases and J by 1 base, with 12 bases between. Germline-derived CDR1 and CDR2 are SGHRS and YFSETQ. The CDR3 contains 15 residues. For the CDR3, the DNA is TGCGCCAGCAGCTTCTCACAGGGAGGGAACACTGAAGCTTTCTTT. Protein sequence: CASSFSQGGNTEAFF.

The chain carries TRBV6-5 and TRBJ1-6; possibly TRBD1 for D (6 bases). CDR3 length: 13 residues. Between the trimmed V and J ends, which lost 6 bases and 7 bases, there was a span of 10 bases. Germline V gene lookup returns CDR1 MNHEY and CDR2 SVGAGI. The CDR3 sequence: CASRTGRNSPLHF. The CDR3 DNA is TGTGCCAGCAGAACAGGGAGGAATTCACCCCTCCACTTT.

This clone came up once. The chain combines TRBV3-1 (or the pseudogene TRBV3-2) with TRBJ1-4; D remains ambiguous. The V gene's germline CDR1 is LGHDT and CDR2 YNNKEL (reference sequence). CDR3 length: 16 amino acids. Trimming took 3 bases from V and 0 from J, leaving 11 bases between them. The CDR3 coding sequence is TGTGCCAGCAGCCAGGGCCAGACCGCAACTAATGAAAAACTGTTTTTT. This sequence encodes CASSQGQTATNEKLFF.

This clone has only one observation. The rearrangement links TRBV3-1 (or the pseudogene TRBV3-2) to TRBJ1-4; 7 nucleotides line up with TRBD1. The ends lost 4 bases at V and 8 bases at J; junction bases unmatched: 10. CDR1 and CDR2 from the germline V gene are LGHDT and YNNKEL (reference sequence). The CDR3 is 15 residues long. In DNA form, the CDR3 reads TGTGCCAGCAGCCCCAATCGGGACAGTTACGAAAAACTGTTTTTT. Translation gives CASSPNRDSYEKLFF.

CDR3 amino acids: CASQRAVTGGGYTF. DNA of the CDR3: TGTGCCAGCCAGAGGGCGGTGACAGGGGGAGGCTACACCTTC. The chain has TRBV6-6 and TRBJ1-2; 9 bases are a match to TRBD1. Germline CDR1 MNHNY, CDR2 SVGAGI (reference sequence). This CDR3 region has 14 residues. The junction had 12 bases not matched to a gene; V was cut back by 8 bases and J by 8 bases.

This chain uses TRBV28 with TRBJ2-7; TRBD2 matches at 10 bases. This CDR3 comprises 15 residues. V dropped 6 bases and J dropped 0; count of bases not matched to a gene: 5. Looked up from germline, CDR1 is MDHEN and CDR2 is SYDVKM. The CDR3 DNA is TGTGCCAGCAGGTCTAGCGGGGGTAGCTCCTACGAGCAGTACTTC. This gives the protein CASRSSGGSSYEQYF.

The table lists this clone with a count of one. This chain connects TRBV5-6 to TRBJ2-1; TRBD1 is a possible D gene (6 bases). V lost 4 bases and J 9 bases, leaving 17 bases between the germline ends. In germline, CDR1 is SGHDT, CDR2 YYEEEE. This CDR3 spans 14 amino acids. Here the CDR3 DNA reads TGTGCCAGCAGCCACATGGACAGCTCCGGTGAGCAGTTCTTC. It is translated as CASSHMDSSGEQFF.

This clone has only one observation. The J gene is TRBJ2-2, the V gene TRBV4-3; TRBD1 agrees at 8 bases. The germline V gene encodes CDR1 LGHNA and CDR2 YSLEER. V shed 7 bases, J shed 2 bases, and the junction held 15 bases outside the gene matches. The CDR3 contains 18 residues. For the CDR3, the DNA is TGCGCCAGCACTTACAGTGCAGGGGGCGCGTTTAACACCGGGGAGCTGTTTTTT. Translated, it gives CASTYSAGGAFNTGELFF.

The rearrangement uses TRBV24-1 and TRBJ1-1; TRBD1 is a possible D gene (5 bases). Trimming removed 8 bases at V and 1 base at J, with 10 bases between. Germline assignment: CDR1 KGHDR and CDR2 SFDVKD. CDR3 size: 13 residues. The CDR3 DNA sequence: TGTGCCACCACCGGGACGTCGAACACTGAAGCTTTCTTT. The encoded protein is CATTGTSNTEAFF.

J is TRBJ2-5 and V is TRBV7-7; D is possibly TRBD1 (6 bases). V lost 5 bases to trimming and J lost 0 bases, with 13 bases between them. The germline V gene has CDR1 SSHAT and CDR2 FNYEAQ (reference sequence). This CDR3 contains 15 residues. The CDR3 DNA sequence: TGTGCCAGCAGCCCCACTTCAGGGGACCAAGAGACCCAGTACTTC. This codes for CASSPTSGDQETQYF.

The chain joins TRBV9 to TRBJ1-1; weak D call: TRBD1 (5 bases). CDR3 length: 14 amino acids. Germline V lookup: CDR1 SGDLS, CDR2 YYNGEE. Trimming removed 4 bases at V and 4 bases at J, with 14 bases between. CDR3 protein: CASSTTRGGTEAFF. CDR3 nucleotides: TGTGCCAGCAGCACCACTAGGGGCGGCACTGAAGCTTTCTTT.

The chain recombines TRBV7-3 with TRBJ2-1, with TRBD2 matching 7 bases. V lost 5 bases, J lost 4 bases, and 8 bases stayed unmatched. This CDR3 contains 15 residues. Germline CDR1 is SGHTA and CDR2 is FQGTGA. DNA for the CDR3: TGTGCCAGCAGCCCGGACCGGGACTATTACAATGAGCAGTTCTTC. Translated: CASSPDRDYYNEQFF.